The present T cell receptor beta chain was sequenced within a study of blood T cell repertoires in COVID-19. About the research overall: Samples of COVID-19 (acute and convalescent) were obtained from the United States, Italy and Spain. PBMCs, B-cell-depleted T cells, or T cells were the source of the cDNA or gDNA that made up the material.

The Seattle patients joined while their infection was active and were tracked longitudinally afterward. Original processing notes: Amplification of reference gene primers was used by the study to estimate nucleated cell counts. TCRdb keeps only in-frame clones here, not all; method: immunoSEQ multiplex PCR. V, J and clone size are taken as reported in that table, and D and trimming were inferred from the DNA itself. The sample consists of about 160,000 clones, around nine tenths of them appearing once. The germline V gene encodes CDR1 SGHRS and CDR2 YFSETQ. The length of the CDR3 is 13 residues. V was cut by 0 bases and J by 5 bases, with 8 bases left in between.

The receptor was derived from a woman between 70 and 85 years old with COVID-19, enrolled during active disease. The V call is TRBV5-1, the J call TRBJ1-1; D is ambiguous. The sample taken for sequencing was peripheral blood. The CDR3 here is CASSLEPGTEAFF. The CDR3 DNA reads as TGCGCCAGCAGCTTGGAGCCGGGGACTGAAGCTTTCTTT.